The subject of this entry is one T cell receptor (beta chain). Its specificity is not known. This entry belongs to a study of PD-1 blockade in classical Hodgkin lymphoma. Turning to the study itself: Patients were given intravenous nivolumab, 3 mg/kg, every 2 weeks.

General study results and limits: Factors driving the repertoire differences, possibly disease activity or prior therapy, remain undefined. By cycle point C4D1, TCR diversity had risen significantly in CD4+ cells (but not CD8+ cells).

Sequencing used immunoSEQ multiplex PCR; TCRdb keeps in-frame clones, though not all of them. The sample consists of under 9,000 clones, about four fifths of them appearing once. The CDR3 covers 14 residues. Germline assignment: CDR1 ENHRY and CDR2 SYGVKD. The ends lost 0 bases at V and 7 bases at J; junction bases unmatched: 3. Time point noted: cycle 4 day 1 (C4D1), after less than seven weeks of nivolumab. Every single patient, without exception, relapsed after autologous stem cell transplantation, and brentuximab vedotin exposure varied. Magnetic negative selection, applied to thawed PBMCs, was used to isolate the CD8+ T cells.

The source of this sequence is a human donor with classical Hodgkin lymphoma. V usage is TRBV10-3 and J usage is TRBJ1-5; 7 bases agree with TRBD1. The starting material was CD8+ T cells from blood, obtained before the fourth cycle of nivolumab. CDR3 nucleotide sequence: TGTGCCATCAGTGAGTCAGGGGGCCGCCAGCCCCAGCATTTT. This gives the protein CAISESGGRQPQHF.